This T cell receptor beta chain was recovered during a study of shared clonotypes between healthy human individuals. Study-wide background: Every donor yielded three CD4 naive, three CD4 memory, two CD8 naive and one CD8 memory plate.

The CDR3 covers 15 residues. Germline V gene sequence: CDR1 SGDLS, CDR2 YYNGEE. Trimming removed 0 bases from V and 3 bases from J, with 11 bases in between. Some clones are missing from TCRdb's copy, which holds only in-frame ones; the method was immunoSEQ multiplex PCR. The data hold under 2.5 million clones, with 85% to 95% observed a single time. Points on this clone: Other DNA variants within this sample encode the same CDR3.

The TCR sequence derives from a man younger than 35 in good health. Some clones in this sample may be carry-over from other donors' samples. Sequencing was done on a sample of naive CD4+ T cells from PBMCs. The subset is: CD45RA+ positively selected. This chain uses TRBV9 with TRBJ2-3; weak D call: TRBD2 (5 bases). The CDR3 region is CASSVDGGGTDTQYF. In DNA form, the CDR3 reads TGTGCCAGCAGCGTAGATGGAGGTGGGACAGATACGCAGTATTTT.